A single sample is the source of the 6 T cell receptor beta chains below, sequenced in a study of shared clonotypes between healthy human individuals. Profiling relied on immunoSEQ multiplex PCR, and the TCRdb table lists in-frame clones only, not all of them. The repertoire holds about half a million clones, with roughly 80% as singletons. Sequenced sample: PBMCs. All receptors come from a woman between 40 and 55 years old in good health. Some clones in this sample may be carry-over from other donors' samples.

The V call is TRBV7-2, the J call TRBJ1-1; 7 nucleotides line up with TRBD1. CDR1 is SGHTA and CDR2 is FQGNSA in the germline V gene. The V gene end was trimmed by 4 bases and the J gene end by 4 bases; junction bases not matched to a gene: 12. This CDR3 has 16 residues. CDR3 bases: TGTGCCAGCAGCTCGACCGCCGGACAGGCCCTCACTGAAGCTTTCTTT. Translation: CASSSTAGQALTEAFF.

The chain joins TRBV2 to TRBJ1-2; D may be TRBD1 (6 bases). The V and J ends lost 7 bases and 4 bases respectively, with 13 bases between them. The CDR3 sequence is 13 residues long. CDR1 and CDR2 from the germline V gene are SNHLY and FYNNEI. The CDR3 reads CASTVRGSYGYTF. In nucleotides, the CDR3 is TGTGCCAGCACCGTAAGGGGGAGCTATGGCTACACCTTC.

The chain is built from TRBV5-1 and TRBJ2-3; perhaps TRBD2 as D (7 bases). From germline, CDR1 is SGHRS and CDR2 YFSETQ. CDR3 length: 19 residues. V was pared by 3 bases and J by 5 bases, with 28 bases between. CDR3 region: CASSWGGPGTAQPKDTQYF. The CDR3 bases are TGCGCCAGCAGCTGGGGGGGCCCCGGGACGGCGCAACCAAAAGATACGCAGTATTTT.

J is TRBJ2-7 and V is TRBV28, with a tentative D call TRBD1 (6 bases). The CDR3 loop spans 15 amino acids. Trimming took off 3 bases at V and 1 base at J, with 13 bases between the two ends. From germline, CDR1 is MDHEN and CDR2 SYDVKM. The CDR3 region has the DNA TGTGCCAGCAGTTTGCCTCTTGGACAGTCCTACGAGCAGTACTTC. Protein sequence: CASSLPLGQSYEQYF.

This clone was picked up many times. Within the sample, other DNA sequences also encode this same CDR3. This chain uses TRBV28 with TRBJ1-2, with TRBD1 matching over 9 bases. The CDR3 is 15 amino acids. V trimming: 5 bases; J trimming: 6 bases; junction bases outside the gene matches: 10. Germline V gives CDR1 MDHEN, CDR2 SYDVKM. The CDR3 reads CASSKNGQGTNGYTF. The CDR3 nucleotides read TGTGCCAGCAGTAAGAACGGACAGGGGACCAATGGCTACACCTTC.

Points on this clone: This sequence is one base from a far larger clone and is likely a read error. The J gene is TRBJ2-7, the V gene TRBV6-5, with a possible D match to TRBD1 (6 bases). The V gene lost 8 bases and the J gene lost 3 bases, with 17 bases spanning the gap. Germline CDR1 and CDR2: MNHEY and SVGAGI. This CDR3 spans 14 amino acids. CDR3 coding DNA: TGTGCCAGCGGCAGGGGACCGACAGTCTACGAGCAGTACTTC. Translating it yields CASGRGPTVYEQYF.